A selection of T cell receptor beta chains follows, all from one sample in a study of cytomegalovirus exposure and HLA in healthy donors. The assay was immunoSEQ multiplex PCR, and TCRdb's table has in-frame clones only and misses some. The table includes fewer than 200,000 clones, about 13% detected once. The sequencing sample was made of PBMCs. These TCRs come from a man between 45 and 60 years old in good health and CMV-seropositive. Both conserved end residues are part of each CDR3. Each record gives: clone size, J gene, V gene, D gene, CDR3 protein, CDR3 DNA. The D gene is left open where the match is weak. The listing skips clone size in some rows; elsewhere it reads once, few, many or a size class.

size: few; J: TRBJ2-5; V: TRBV5-1; D: NA; CDR3: CASSPPGQETQYF; DNA: TGCGCCAGCAGCCCCCCGGGGCAAGAGACCCAGTACTTC
size: few; J: TRBJ1-2; V: TRBV10-1; D: NA; CDR3: CASSESPDSIYGYTF; DNA: TGCGCCAGCAGTGAGTCCCCGGACAGCATCTATGGCTACACCTTC
size: NA; J: TRBJ1-5; V: TRBV9; D: NA; CDR3: CASSVAGVGQPQHF; DNA: TGTGCCAGCAGCGTAGCAGGGGTCGGTCAGCCCCAGCATTTT
size: few; J: TRBJ1-6; V: TRBV7-9; D: NA; CDR3: CASSTGTAGAPLHF; DNA: TGTGCCAGCAGCACCGGGACTGCCGGGGCACCCCTCCACTTT
size: NA; J: TRBJ2-3; V: TRBV30; D: NA; CDR3: CAWSVIASDTQYF; DNA: TGTGCCTGGAGTGTGATAGCATCAGATACGCAGTATTTT
size: few; J: TRBJ2-3; V: TRBV5-4; D: NA; CDR3: CASSLSSTSTDTQYF; DNA: TGTGCCAGCAGCTTATCGTCAACTAGCACAGATACGCAGTATTTT
size: few; J: TRBJ2-2; V: TRBV2; D: NA; CDR3: CASSLEAGANTGELFF; DNA: TGTGCCAGCAGTCTCGAGGCGGGCGCGAACACCGGGGAGCTGTTTTTT
size: NA; J: TRBJ2-2; V: TRBV5-1; D: TRBD1; CDR3: CASSLGTGRSGELFF; DNA: TGCGCCAGCAGCTTGGGGACAGGGAGGTCCGGGGAGCTGTTTTTT
size: NA; J: TRBJ1-5; V: TRBV9; D: TRBD1; CDR3: CASSVEGTGGLQPQHF; DNA: TGTGCCAGCAGCGTAGAGGGGACAGGGGGGCTTCAGCCCCAGCATTTT
size: few; J: TRBJ1-2; V: TRBV6-4; D: TRBD1; CDR3: CASSPGTGAYYGYTF; DNA: TGTGCCAGCAGCCCCGGGACAGGGGCTTACTATGGCTACACCTTC
size: few; J: TRBJ2-1; V: TRBV30; D: NA; CDR3: CAWSVRRDNEQFF; DNA: TGTGCCTGGAGTGTGAGGCGGGACAATGAGCAGTTCTTC
size: NA; J: TRBJ2-3; V: TRBV14; D: NA; CDR3: CASSPGVSSTDTQYF; DNA: TGTGCCAGCAGCCCGGGGGTATCTAGCACAGATACGCAGTATTTT
size: NA; J: TRBJ2-2; V: TRBV27; D: NA; CDR3: CASSLRSPGELFF; DNA: TGTGCCAGCAGCCTTCGTTCCCCCGGGGAGCTGTTTTTT
size: NA; J: TRBJ1-6; V: TRBV25-1; D: NA; CDR3: CASSELKSNSPLHF; DNA: TGTGCCAGCAGTGAATTAAAAAGCAATTCACCCCTCCACTTT
size: few; J: TRBJ1-6; V: TRBV18; D: TRBD1; CDR3: CASSPSGGTPLHF; DNA: TGTGCCAGCTCACCCTCAGGGGGCACACCCCTCCACTTT
size: NA; J: TRBJ2-5; V: TRBV7-6; D: TRBD1; CDR3: CASSKEPQGLGTGAAQYF; DNA: TGTGCCAGCAGTAAAGAACCACAGGGGCTCGGGACCGGGGCGGCCCAGTACTTC
size: NA; J: TRBJ1-5; V: TRBV6-1; D: NA; CDR3: CASSYNRAGNQPQHF; DNA: TGTGCCAGCAGCTATAACAGGGCTGGCAATCAGCCCCAGCATTTT
size: NA; J: TRBJ2-5; V: TRBV7-2; D: TRBD2; CDR3: CASSFGLSGGQETQYF; DNA: TGTGCCAGCAGCTTCGGGCTAAGCGGGGGCCAAGAGACCCAGTACTTC
size: NA; J: TRBJ1-1; V: TRBV7-2; D: TRBD1; CDR3: CASSSRDRREAFF; DNA: TGTGCCAGCAGCTCCCGGGACAGGAGAGAAGCTTTCTTT
size: few; J: TRBJ1-2; V: TRBV5-5; D: NA; CDR3: CASSLTIKGQDGYTF; DNA: TGTGCCAGCAGCTTGACAATCAAGGGGCAAGATGGCTACACCTTC
size: few; J: TRBJ1-4; V: TRBV27; D: NA; CDR3: CASSSLGRTIINEKLFF; DNA: TGTGCCAGCAGTTCCCTAGGACGGACTATTATTAATGAAAAACTGTTTTTT
size: few; J: TRBJ1-1; V: TRBV7-8; D: NA; CDR3: CASSPSTGGAFF; DNA: TGTGCCAGCAGCCCATCGACCGGGGGAGCTTTCTTT
size: NA; J: TRBJ1-1; V: TRBV10-2; D: TRBD1; CDR3: CASSEGEQGYTEAFF; DNA: TGCGCCAGCAGTGAGGGGGAACAGGGGTACACTGAAGCTTTCTTT
size: few; J: TRBJ2-2; V: TRBV18; D: TRBD1; CDR3: CASSPVGGTNTGELFF; DNA: TGTGCCAGCTCACCCGTAGGGGGCACGAACACCGGGGAGCTGTTTTTT
size: NA; J: TRBJ2-2; V: TRBV4-2; D: NA; CDR3: CASSQDDARELFF; DNA: TGTGCCAGCAGCCAAGATGATGCTAGGGAGCTGTTTTTT
size: few; J: TRBJ2-1; V: TRBV5-8; D: NA; CDR3: CASSLGGGPYNEQFF; DNA: TGTGCCAGCAGCTTAGGGGGGGGGCCCTATAATGAGCAGTTCTTC
size: few; J: TRBJ1-5; V: TRBV11-2; D: TRBD1; CDR3: CASSSGQRGNQPQHF; DNA: TGTGCCAGCAGCTCGGGACAGAGGGGCAATCAGCCCCAGCATTTT
size: NA; J: TRBJ1-6; V: TRBV21-1; D: NA; CDR3: CASSQFSGQGASSYNSPLHF; DNA: TGTGCCAGCAGCCAATTTTCGGGACAGGGGGCTAGCTCCTATAATTCACCCCTCCACTTT
size: few; J: TRBJ1-2; V: TRBV7-2; D: NA; CDR3: CASTTGLSYGYTF; DNA: TGTGCCAGCACCACCGGACTGTCCTATGGCTACACCTTC
size: few; J: TRBJ1-1; V: TRBV2; D: NA; CDR3: CASRDTDTEAFF; DNA: TGTGCCAGCAGAGACACGGACACTGAAGCTTTCTTT
size: few; J: TRBJ1-1; V: TRBV11-2; D: TRBD1; CDR3: CASSPAGGRTEAFF; DNA: TGTGCCAGCAGCCCGGCAGGGGGGCGCACTGAAGCTTTCTTT
size: NA; J: TRBJ1-2; V: TRBV19; D: TRBD1; CDR3: CASSIEGQGTMGYTF; DNA: TGTGCCAGTAGTATAGAGGGACAGGGAACTATGGGCTACACCTTC
size: NA; J: TRBJ1-5; V: TRBV7-9; D: TRBD1; CDR3: CASSLLLGQGENQPQHF; DNA: TGTGCCAGCAGCCTACTACTGGGACAGGGGGAAAATCAGCCCCAGCATTTT
size: NA; J: TRBJ2-3; V: TRBV5-4; D: TRBD1; CDR3: CASNTRGQGRDTQYF; DNA: TGTGCCAGCAACACGAGAGGACAGGGTCGGGATACGCAGTATTTT
size: few; J: TRBJ2-1; V: TRBV5-1; D: TRBD2; CDR3: CASSLASGGPNEQFF; DNA: TGCGCCAGCAGCTTGGCTAGCGGGGGGCCAAATGAGCAGTTCTTC
size: few; J: TRBJ2-2; V: TRBV2; D: TRBD1; CDR3: CASRGQANTGELFF; DNA: TGTGCCAGCAGAGGACAGGCGAACACCGGGGAGCTGTTTTTT
size: NA; J: TRBJ1-1; V: TRBV19; D: NA; CDR3: CASYTGPEAFF; DNA: TGTGCCAGTTATACAGGGCCTGAAGCTTTCTTT
size: few; J: TRBJ1-1; V: TRBV11-1; D: NA; CDR3: CASSLAGGLNTEAFF; DNA: TGTGCCAGCAGCTTAGCGGGGGGGCTCAACACTGAAGCTTTCTTT
size: NA; J: TRBJ2-6; V: TRBV5-6; D: NA; CDR3: CASSLDSWRGANVLTF; DNA: TGTGCCAGCAGCTTGGACTCCTGGAGGGGGGCCAACGTCCTGACTTTC
size: few; J: TRBJ2-7; V: TRBV19; D: TRBD1; CDR3: CASSIGRTGTSKQYF; DNA: TGTGCCAGTAGTATAGGAAGGACAGGGACGTCCAAGCAGTACTTC
size: few; J: TRBJ1-6; V: TRBV5-4; D: TRBD1; CDR3: CASSTKTGDYSPLHF; DNA: TGTGCCAGCAGCACCAAGACAGGGGATTATTCACCCCTCCACTTT
size: few; J: TRBJ1-5; V: TRBV5-1; D: TRBD1; CDR3: CASPVRDRGTQPQHF; DNA: TGCGCCAGCCCGGTAAGGGACAGGGGAACTCAGCCCCAGCATTTT
size: NA; J: TRBJ1-5; V: TRBV6-7; D: TRBD1; CDR3: CASSQGDREIYSNQPQHF; DNA: TGTGCCAGCAGTCAGGGGGACAGGGAAATATATAGCAATCAGCCCCAGCATTTT
size: few; J: TRBJ1-5; V: TRBV15; D: NA; CDR3: CATSRDNRQVQPQHF; DNA: TGTGCCACCAGCAGAGATAATCGGCAGGTCCAGCCCCAGCATTTT
size: NA; J: TRBJ1-2; V: TRBV29-1; D: TRBD1; CDR3: CSVEGQGARGYGYTF; DNA: TGCAGCGTTGAAGGGCAGGGGGCGCGTGGCTATGGCTACACCTTC
size: NA; J: TRBJ2-1; V: TRBV6-5; D: TRBD2; CDR3: CASSFTSGGAFEQFF; DNA: TGTGCCAGCAGTTTCACTAGCGGGGGGGCCTTTGAGCAGTTCTTC
size: few; J: TRBJ2-5; V: TRBV7-2; D: TRBD2; CDR3: CASSFGTSGPRWGETQYF; DNA: TGTGCCAGCAGCTTCGGGACTAGCGGGCCCCGATGGGGAGAGACCCAGTACTTC
size: NA; J: TRBJ1-3; V: TRBV9; D: NA; CDR3: CASRPFGGANSGNTIYF; DNA: TGTGCCAGCAGACCCTTCGGAGGGGCTAACTCTGGAAACACCATATATTTT
size: NA; J: TRBJ1-4; V: TRBV7-8; D: NA; CDR3: CASSLGEATNEKLFF; DNA: TGTGCCAGCAGCTTAGGCGAGGCAACTAATGAAAAACTGTTTTTT
size: NA; J: TRBJ2-3; V: TRBV11-2; D: NA; CDR3: CASSRRDSTDTQYF; DNA: TGTGCCAGCAGCCGGAGGGACAGCACAGATACGCAGTATTTT
size: few; J: TRBJ2-2; V: TRBV9; D: NA; CDR3: CASGVNAGELFF; DNA: TGTGCCAGCGGTGTGAACGCGGGGGAGCTGTTTTTT
size: few; J: TRBJ1-6; V: TRBV5-6; D: NA; CDR3: CASSLWAGPALHF; DNA: TGTGCCAGCAGCTTGTGGGCAGGGCCTGCTCTCCACTTT
size: NA; J: TRBJ1-4; V: TRBV5-8; D: NA; CDR3: CASKSSGVGEKLFF; DNA: TGTGCCAGCAAGTCGTCAGGGGTGGGTGAAAAACTGTTTTTT
size: few; J: TRBJ1-1; V: TRBV10-3; D: NA; CDR3: CASGDGGSTEAFF; DNA: TGTGCCAGCGGGGACGGGGGAAGCACTGAAGCTTTCTTT
size: NA; J: TRBJ1-1; V: TRBV9; D: NA; CDR3: CASSVEPGMSTEAFF; DNA: TGTGCCAGCAGCGTAGAGCCGGGGATGAGCACTGAAGCTTTCTTT